The 31 T cell receptor beta chains below were found in one sample sequenced in a study of OX40 agonist ivuxolimab in advanced cancers. Profiled with immunoSEQ multiplex PCR; TCRdb holds only in-frame clones, not every one. The sample has roughly 40,000 clones, 82% seen once. Source: CD4+ or CD8+ T cells sorted from blood, taken in a trial of the OX40 agonist ivuxolimab. Receptors were obtained from an adult with an advanced solid tumor such as melanoma, head and neck, liver or kidney cancer.

The genes are TRBV6-4 and TRBJ1-2; TRBD1 agrees at 9 bases. From germline, CDR1 is MRHNA and CDR2 SNTAGT. With 9 bases clipped from V and 8 bases from J, the junction kept 13 bases outside the gene matches. This CDR3 comprises 14 residues. In nucleotides, the CDR3 is TGTGCCAGGAGGGGGACAGGGAGCGGGTACGGCTACACCTTC. Translation gives CARRGTGSGYGYTF.

This rearrangement joins TRBV18 to TRBJ1-2, with D possibly being TRBD1 (5 bases). The CDR3 has 16 residues. Per the germline V gene, CDR1 is KGHSH and CDR2 is LQKENI. V lost 1 base and J 4 bases, leaving 16 bases between the germline ends. CDR3 in amino acids: CASSPRQTGTVYGYTF. CDR3 nucleotides: TGTGCCAGCTCACCACGCCAAACCGGGACGGTCTATGGCTACACCTTC. Filled out from reference TRBV18 and TRBJ1-2, the complete variable domain reads NAGVMQNPRHLVRRRGQEARLRCSPMKGHSHVYWYRQLPEEGLKFMVYLQKENIIDESGMPKERFSAEFPKEGPSILRIQQVVRGDSAAYFCASSPRQTGTVYGYTFGSGTRLTVV.

In this sample, this clone turned up a few times. V usage is TRBV10-3 and J usage is TRBJ1-2, with a possible D match to TRBD1 (5 bases). This CDR3 comprises 12 residues. The germline V and J ends were trimmed by 10 bases and 4 bases, with 13 bases remaining between them. The germline V gene encodes CDR1 ENHRY and CDR2 SYGVKD. CDR3 sequence: CATGSGGYGYTF. DNA of the CDR3: TGTGCCACCGGATCGGGGGGCTATGGCTACACCTTC.

The gene calls are TRBV4-2 and TRBJ1-2, with a possible D match to TRBD1 (5 bases). CDR1 LGHNA and CDR2 YNFKEQ come from the germline V gene. This CDR3 spans 15 amino acids. The V and J ends lost 2 bases and 4 bases respectively, with 14 bases between them. The CDR3 here is CASSQLSDKIYGYTF. As DNA, the CDR3 is TGTGCCAGCAGCCAACTTTCGGACAAGATCTATGGCTACACCTTC.

The rearrangement joins TRBV7-8 to TRBJ2-7; 7 bases agree with TRBD1. Looked up from germline, CDR1 is SGHVS and CDR2 is FQNEAQ. Trimming at V came to 10 bases and at J to 6 bases, leaving 9 bases not matched to a gene. This CDR3 comprises 12 residues. CDR3 protein: CATRQGIGEQYF. CDR3 nucleotide sequence: TGTGCCACCCGACAGGGCATCGGCGAGCAGTACTTC. The whole variable domain, filled in from reference TRBV7-8 and TRBJ2-7, reads GAGVSQSPRYKVAKRGQDVALRCDPISGHVSLFWYQQALGQGPEFLTYFQNEAQLDKSGLPSDRFFAERPEGSVSTLKIQRTQQEDSAVYLCATRQGIGEQYFGPGTRLTVT.

CDR3 in amino acids: CASSLGTDHNEQFF. The CDR3 DNA sequence: TGTGCCAGCAGCTTGGGGACAGACCACAATGAGCAGTTCTTC. The chain uses TRBV7-3 and TRBJ2-1, with 7 bases aligning to TRBD1. V gave up 3 bases and J gave up 5 bases; unmatched junction bases: 4. CDR3 length: 14 amino acids. The germline V gene has CDR1 SGHTA and CDR2 FQGTGA.

This clone is a singleton in its sample. The rearrangement joins TRBV18 to TRBJ1-1; 8 bases match TRBD1. CDR3 length: 16 residues. The germline gives CDR1 KGHSH, CDR2 LQKENI. V was pared by 3 bases and J by 3 bases, with 9 bases of the junction left unmatched. In DNA form, the CDR3 reads TGTGCCAGCTCACCGACAGGGGACCTACAGGACACTGAAGCTTTCTTT. Translated: CASSPTGDLQDTEAFF.

This clone was counted between two and nine times. This chain uses TRBV27 with TRBJ1-2, with 7 bases matching TRBD1. Germline assignment: CDR1 MNHEY and CDR2 SMNVEV (reference sequence). V was clipped by 5 bases and J by 4 bases; unmatched bases: 10. The CDR3 spans 15 residues. The DNA for the CDR3 is TGTGCCAGCAGTCCGGCCGGGACAGCGACCTATGGCTACACCTTC. It yields the protein CASSPAGTATYGYTF.

The chain recombines TRBV2 with TRBJ2-5; D is possibly TRBD2 (7 bases). Per the germline V gene, CDR1 is SNHLY and CDR2 is FYNNEI. V lost 9 bases to trimming and J lost 0 bases, with 14 bases between them. The CDR3 length is 14 residues. This CDR3 is CARGGGTYQETQYF. CDR3 sequence (DNA): TGTGCCAGAGGGGGGGGAACGTACCAAGAGACCCAGTACTTC.

The chain couples TRBV5-1 to TRBJ2-5, with D maybe TRBD2 (6 bases). The CDR3 runs 13 residues. The germline CDR1 and CDR2 sequences are SGHRS and YFSETQ. V lost 3 bases and J 3 bases, leaving 9 bases between the germline ends. The CDR3 sequence: CASSSGLEETQYF. The CDR3 nucleotides read TGCGCCAGCAGCTCGGGACTGGAAGAGACCCAGTACTTC.

This chain connects TRBV19 to TRBJ1-4; D uncertain. The V gene lost 7 bases and the J gene lost 8 bases, with 20 bases spanning the gap. The germline gives CDR1 LNHDA, CDR2 SQIVND (reference sequence). CDR3 length: 15 residues. The CDR3: CASTLEGTLREKLFF. In DNA, the CDR3 is TGTGCCAGTACCCTCGAGGGAACCCTCAGAGAAAAACTGTTTTTT.

The sample holds a few counts of this clone. The chain employs TRBV7-8 and TRBJ1-1; the D gene is possibly TRBD1 (5 bases). The CDR3 loop spans 21 amino acids. The V end was cut by 1 base, the J end by 0 bases, with 27 bases between. Germline CDR1 reads SGHVS; CDR2 reads FQNEAQ. The CDR3 loop is CASSLGWGMIAKNLMNTEAFF. The CDR3 DNA reads as TGTGCCAGCAGCTTAGGATGGGGGATGATTGCCAAGAACCTCATGAACACTGAAGCTTTCTTT.

The CDR3 protein is CASTPDAFSTGELFF. The CDR3 DNA is TGTGCCAGCACCCCGGACGCTTTCTCGACCGGGGAGCTGTTTTTT. V gene TRBV9 combines with J gene TRBJ2-2; D not resolved. This CDR3 spans 15 amino acids. V lost 6 bases to trimming and J lost 5 bases, with 17 bases between them. Germline V gene data show CDR1 as SGDLS and CDR2 as YYNGEE.

V usage is TRBV4-3 and J usage is TRBJ2-1, with 7 bases identical to TRBD1. This CDR3 region has 15 residues. Germline CDR1 reads LGHNA; CDR2 reads YSLEER. After removal of 0 bases from V and 6 bases from J, the junction contained 5 bases not matched to a gene. The CDR3 DNA sequence: TGCGCCAGCAGCCAAGAAGACAGGGCGCGCAATGAGCAGTTCTTC. It encodes CASSQEDRARNEQFF.

The V gene is TRBV5-6, the J gene TRBJ1-5; tentatively, D is TRBD1 (6 bases). The CDR3 is 16 residues long. The germline V gene has CDR1 SGHDT and CDR2 YYEEEE. The germline V and J ends were trimmed by 5 bases and 5 bases, with 20 bases remaining between them. The DNA of the CDR3 is TGTGCCAGCAGTCTCAAACAGGGTTCGGGCGATCAGCCCCAGCATTTT. Amino acids: CASSLKQGSGDQPQHF.

The J gene is TRBJ2-3, the V gene TRBV11-2; D gene ambiguous. V lost 2 bases and J 5 bases, leaving 2 bases between the germline ends. CDR3 length equals 11 residues. Germline V lookup: CDR1 SGHAT, CDR2 FQNNGV. DNA for the CDR3: TGTGCCAGCAGCTTACGAGATACGCAGTATTTT. It translates to CASSLRDTQYF.

In this sample, this clone turned up a few times. This chain uses TRBV4-3 with TRBJ2-2, with 15 nucleotides matching TRBD2. V was pared by 1 base and J by 6 bases, with 6 bases of the junction left unmatched. CDR3 length equals 18 residues. Germline CDR1 LGHNA, CDR2 YSLEER. The CDR3 loop reads CASSQVGLAGGQAGELFF. CDR3 coding DNA: TGCGCCAGCAGCCAAGTCGGACTAGCGGGGGGGCAAGCCGGGGAGCTGTTTTTT.

This clone was seen only a few times. The chain combines TRBV5-1 with TRBJ2-7; D may be TRBD1 (6 bases). Germline assignment: CDR1 SGHRS and CDR2 YFSETQ. CDR3 length equals 13 residues. V was shortened by 3 bases and J by 2 bases, with 9 bases between the two germline ends. The CDR3 coding sequence is TGCGCCAGCAGCTCGACAGGTACCTACGAGCAGTACTTC. It encodes CASSSTGTYEQYF.

This chain joins TRBV7-8 and TRBJ2-3; D gene unclear. The CDR3 is made up of 13 amino acids. Per the germline V gene, CDR1 is SGHVS and CDR2 is FQNEAQ. V dropped 7 bases and J dropped 1 base, with 9 bases sitting between them. The CDR3 DNA sequence: TGTGCCAGCACCCTTCCAGGCACAGATACGCAGTATTTT. Its protein is CASTLPGTDTQYF.

V is TRBV5-6 and J is TRBJ2-6, with TRBD1 identical over 9 bases. There are 19 residues in the CDR3. Trimming cost V 3 bases and J 5 bases; bases outside gene matches: 15. CDR1 and CDR2 from the germline V gene are SGHDT and YYEEEE. CDR3: CASSWGQGVVGTRANVLTF. The CDR3 DNA reads as TGTGCCAGCAGCTGGGGACAGGGCGTTGTCGGTACCAGGGCCAACGTCCTGACTTTC.

The CDR3 reads CASSKSGTGGNIQYF. CDR3 nucleotides: TGTGCCAGCAGCAAATCCGGGACAGGGGGAAACATTCAGTACTTC. V is TRBV4-2 and J is TRBJ2-4, with TRBD1 matching 11 bases. The CDR3 length is 15 residues. The trim removed 5 bases at V and 6 bases at J, leaving 6 bases unmatched. CDR1 is LGHNA, CDR2 YNFKEQ, per germline.

This chain connects TRBV19 to TRBJ1-1, with TRBD1 matching over 8 bases. With V trimmed by 5 bases and J by 5 bases, 7 bases remained unmatched. The germline gives CDR1 LNHDA, CDR2 SQIVND (reference sequence). CDR3 size: 14 residues. CDR3 residues: CASSFHRGSTEAFF. The CDR3 bases are TGTGCCAGTAGTTTCCACAGGGGGAGTACTGAAGCTTTCTTT.

V usage is TRBV2 and J usage is TRBJ2-5, with a tentative D call TRBD2 (5 bases). Per germline, CDR1 SNHLY and CDR2 FYNNEI. V was clipped by 6 bases and J by 3 bases, with 14 bases between them. This CDR3 region has 14 residues. CDR3 residues: CASRERAAKETQYF. The DNA for the CDR3 is TGTGCCAGCAGGGAGAGGGCGGCAAAAGAGACCCAGTACTTC.

V usage is TRBV2 and J usage is TRBJ1-1; possible D gene TRBD1, 5 bases. V lost 6 bases to trimming and J lost 2 bases, with 10 bases between them. The CDR3 has 13 amino acids. In germline, CDR1 is SNHLY, CDR2 FYNNEI. The DNA for the CDR3 is TGTGCCAGCAGGACAGAGCAAAACACTGAAGCTTTCTTT. Its translation: CASRTEQNTEAFF. The complete variable domain, with remaining parts taken from reference TRBV2 and TRBJ1-1, reads EPEVTQTPSHQVTQMGQEVILRCVPISNHLYFYWYRQILGQKVEFLVSFYNNEISEKSEIFDDQFSVERPDGSNFTLKIRSTKLEDSAMYFCASRTEQNTEAFFGQGTRLTVV.

CDR3 in DNA: TGTGCCATCAGTGAGTCGGTGGGGACTAGCGGGGGTTACGAGCAGTACTTC. This codes for CAISESVGTSGGYEQYF. The chain recombines TRBV10-3 with TRBJ2-7; 14 nucleotides agree with TRBD2. The germline V gene encodes CDR1 ENHRY and CDR2 SYGVKD. V shed 0 bases, J shed 4 bases, and the junction held 5 bases outside the gene matches. This CDR3 region has 17 residues.

The rearrangement links TRBV18 to TRBJ2-5; 7 bases line up with TRBD1. CDR3 length: 13 amino acids. Germline values: CDR1 KGHSH, CDR2 LQKENI. Trimming at V came to 6 bases and at J to 0 bases, leaving 1 base not matched to a gene. DNA for the CDR3: TGTGCCAGCTCTGGGACAGACCAAGAGACCCAGTACTTC. The encoded protein is CASSGTDQETQYF.

The gene calls are TRBV4-3 and TRBJ2-1, with 11 nucleotides matching TRBD2. The J segment lost 7 bases and the V segment lost 3 bases, leaving 14 bases of the junction unmatched. The CDR3 totals 18 residues. Germline V gene lookup returns CDR1 LGHNA and CDR2 YSLEER. The CDR3 region has the DNA TGCGCCAGCAGCCAGATGGGTCTAGCGGGGGGCGGCGGGAATGAGCAGTTCTTC. Translating gives CASSQMGLAGGGGNEQFF.

V and J are TRBV19 and TRBJ2-7; D is unclear. The length of the CDR3 is 13 residues. Germline loops: CDR1 LNHDA, CDR2 SQIVND (reference sequence). The V and J ends lost 1 base and 2 bases respectively, with 6 bases between them. In DNA, the CDR3 is TGTGCCAGTAGTATAGGCAGACCCTACGAGCAGTACTTC. Its protein is CASSIGRPYEQYF.

The V call is TRBV7-6, the J call TRBJ2-5; either TRBD1 or TRBD2 may supply D (5 bases each). This CDR3 region has 15 residues. Trimming removed 1 base at V and 9 bases at J, with 18 bases between. Germline V gene lookup returns CDR1 SGHVS and CDR2 FNYEAQ. CDR3 sequence (DNA): TGTGCCAGCAGCTTAGGGGTAGCCCGGGAAGGGGCCCAGTACTTC. Its protein is CASSLGVAREGAQYF.

About this clone itself: Lacking the conserved final phenylalanine or tryptophan, this CDR3 likely reflects a read error. V gene TRBV19 combines with J gene TRBJ1-2; no definite D call. Trimming took off 6 bases at V and 0 bases at J, with 17 bases between the two ends. Germline CDR1 is LNHDA and CDR2 is SQIVND (reference sequence). The length of the CDR3 is 16 residues. CDR3 sequence reads: CASRHLVATSNYGYTL. The CDR3 DNA reads as TGTGCCAGTAGACACCTCGTGGCCACATCTAACTATGGCTACACCCTC.

The chain is built from TRBV5-1 and TRBJ1-2; 9 nucleotides align to TRBD1. Per germline, CDR1 SGHRS and CDR2 YFSETQ. V was clipped by 3 bases and J by 8 bases; unmatched bases: 5. This CDR3 is 13 amino acids long. The DNA for the CDR3 is TGCGCCAGCAGCTCTTACAGGGGGCAGGGCTACACCTTC. It encodes CASSSYRGQGYTF.